This T cell receptor beta chain was sequenced for a study of T-cell reconstitution after alpha-beta-depleted transplantation in children. Study results and caveats: Newly produced T cells mostly provided counts and TCRbeta diversity after one year, as hyperexpanded clones declined.

The TCRbeta library was prepared with unique molecular identifiers. Each CDR3 protein gets one entry after TCRdb re-called the PCR reads with MiXCR. The table lists about 290,000 distinct CDR3 sequences, roughly 9.1% of them singletons. In this sample, this clonotype turned up many times. Antigen: not known. The J segment lost 0 bases and the V segment lost 3 bases, leaving 6 bases of the junction unmatched. This CDR3 contains 16 residues. CDR1 and CDR2 (germline): LNHDA, SQIVND (reference sequence). V usage is TRBV19 and J usage is TRBJ2-3; 7 positions match TRBD1. Here the sequenced sample was PBMCs, taken before TCRalphabeta/CD19-depleted stem cell transplant. The receptor comes from a boy in the first two years of life with acute myeloid leukemia, due to receive a stem cell transplant. The chain's CDR3 is CASSILQGPSTDTQYF. CDR3 coding DNA: TGTGCCAGTAGTATTCTACAGGGGCCTAGCACAGATACGCAGTATTTT.